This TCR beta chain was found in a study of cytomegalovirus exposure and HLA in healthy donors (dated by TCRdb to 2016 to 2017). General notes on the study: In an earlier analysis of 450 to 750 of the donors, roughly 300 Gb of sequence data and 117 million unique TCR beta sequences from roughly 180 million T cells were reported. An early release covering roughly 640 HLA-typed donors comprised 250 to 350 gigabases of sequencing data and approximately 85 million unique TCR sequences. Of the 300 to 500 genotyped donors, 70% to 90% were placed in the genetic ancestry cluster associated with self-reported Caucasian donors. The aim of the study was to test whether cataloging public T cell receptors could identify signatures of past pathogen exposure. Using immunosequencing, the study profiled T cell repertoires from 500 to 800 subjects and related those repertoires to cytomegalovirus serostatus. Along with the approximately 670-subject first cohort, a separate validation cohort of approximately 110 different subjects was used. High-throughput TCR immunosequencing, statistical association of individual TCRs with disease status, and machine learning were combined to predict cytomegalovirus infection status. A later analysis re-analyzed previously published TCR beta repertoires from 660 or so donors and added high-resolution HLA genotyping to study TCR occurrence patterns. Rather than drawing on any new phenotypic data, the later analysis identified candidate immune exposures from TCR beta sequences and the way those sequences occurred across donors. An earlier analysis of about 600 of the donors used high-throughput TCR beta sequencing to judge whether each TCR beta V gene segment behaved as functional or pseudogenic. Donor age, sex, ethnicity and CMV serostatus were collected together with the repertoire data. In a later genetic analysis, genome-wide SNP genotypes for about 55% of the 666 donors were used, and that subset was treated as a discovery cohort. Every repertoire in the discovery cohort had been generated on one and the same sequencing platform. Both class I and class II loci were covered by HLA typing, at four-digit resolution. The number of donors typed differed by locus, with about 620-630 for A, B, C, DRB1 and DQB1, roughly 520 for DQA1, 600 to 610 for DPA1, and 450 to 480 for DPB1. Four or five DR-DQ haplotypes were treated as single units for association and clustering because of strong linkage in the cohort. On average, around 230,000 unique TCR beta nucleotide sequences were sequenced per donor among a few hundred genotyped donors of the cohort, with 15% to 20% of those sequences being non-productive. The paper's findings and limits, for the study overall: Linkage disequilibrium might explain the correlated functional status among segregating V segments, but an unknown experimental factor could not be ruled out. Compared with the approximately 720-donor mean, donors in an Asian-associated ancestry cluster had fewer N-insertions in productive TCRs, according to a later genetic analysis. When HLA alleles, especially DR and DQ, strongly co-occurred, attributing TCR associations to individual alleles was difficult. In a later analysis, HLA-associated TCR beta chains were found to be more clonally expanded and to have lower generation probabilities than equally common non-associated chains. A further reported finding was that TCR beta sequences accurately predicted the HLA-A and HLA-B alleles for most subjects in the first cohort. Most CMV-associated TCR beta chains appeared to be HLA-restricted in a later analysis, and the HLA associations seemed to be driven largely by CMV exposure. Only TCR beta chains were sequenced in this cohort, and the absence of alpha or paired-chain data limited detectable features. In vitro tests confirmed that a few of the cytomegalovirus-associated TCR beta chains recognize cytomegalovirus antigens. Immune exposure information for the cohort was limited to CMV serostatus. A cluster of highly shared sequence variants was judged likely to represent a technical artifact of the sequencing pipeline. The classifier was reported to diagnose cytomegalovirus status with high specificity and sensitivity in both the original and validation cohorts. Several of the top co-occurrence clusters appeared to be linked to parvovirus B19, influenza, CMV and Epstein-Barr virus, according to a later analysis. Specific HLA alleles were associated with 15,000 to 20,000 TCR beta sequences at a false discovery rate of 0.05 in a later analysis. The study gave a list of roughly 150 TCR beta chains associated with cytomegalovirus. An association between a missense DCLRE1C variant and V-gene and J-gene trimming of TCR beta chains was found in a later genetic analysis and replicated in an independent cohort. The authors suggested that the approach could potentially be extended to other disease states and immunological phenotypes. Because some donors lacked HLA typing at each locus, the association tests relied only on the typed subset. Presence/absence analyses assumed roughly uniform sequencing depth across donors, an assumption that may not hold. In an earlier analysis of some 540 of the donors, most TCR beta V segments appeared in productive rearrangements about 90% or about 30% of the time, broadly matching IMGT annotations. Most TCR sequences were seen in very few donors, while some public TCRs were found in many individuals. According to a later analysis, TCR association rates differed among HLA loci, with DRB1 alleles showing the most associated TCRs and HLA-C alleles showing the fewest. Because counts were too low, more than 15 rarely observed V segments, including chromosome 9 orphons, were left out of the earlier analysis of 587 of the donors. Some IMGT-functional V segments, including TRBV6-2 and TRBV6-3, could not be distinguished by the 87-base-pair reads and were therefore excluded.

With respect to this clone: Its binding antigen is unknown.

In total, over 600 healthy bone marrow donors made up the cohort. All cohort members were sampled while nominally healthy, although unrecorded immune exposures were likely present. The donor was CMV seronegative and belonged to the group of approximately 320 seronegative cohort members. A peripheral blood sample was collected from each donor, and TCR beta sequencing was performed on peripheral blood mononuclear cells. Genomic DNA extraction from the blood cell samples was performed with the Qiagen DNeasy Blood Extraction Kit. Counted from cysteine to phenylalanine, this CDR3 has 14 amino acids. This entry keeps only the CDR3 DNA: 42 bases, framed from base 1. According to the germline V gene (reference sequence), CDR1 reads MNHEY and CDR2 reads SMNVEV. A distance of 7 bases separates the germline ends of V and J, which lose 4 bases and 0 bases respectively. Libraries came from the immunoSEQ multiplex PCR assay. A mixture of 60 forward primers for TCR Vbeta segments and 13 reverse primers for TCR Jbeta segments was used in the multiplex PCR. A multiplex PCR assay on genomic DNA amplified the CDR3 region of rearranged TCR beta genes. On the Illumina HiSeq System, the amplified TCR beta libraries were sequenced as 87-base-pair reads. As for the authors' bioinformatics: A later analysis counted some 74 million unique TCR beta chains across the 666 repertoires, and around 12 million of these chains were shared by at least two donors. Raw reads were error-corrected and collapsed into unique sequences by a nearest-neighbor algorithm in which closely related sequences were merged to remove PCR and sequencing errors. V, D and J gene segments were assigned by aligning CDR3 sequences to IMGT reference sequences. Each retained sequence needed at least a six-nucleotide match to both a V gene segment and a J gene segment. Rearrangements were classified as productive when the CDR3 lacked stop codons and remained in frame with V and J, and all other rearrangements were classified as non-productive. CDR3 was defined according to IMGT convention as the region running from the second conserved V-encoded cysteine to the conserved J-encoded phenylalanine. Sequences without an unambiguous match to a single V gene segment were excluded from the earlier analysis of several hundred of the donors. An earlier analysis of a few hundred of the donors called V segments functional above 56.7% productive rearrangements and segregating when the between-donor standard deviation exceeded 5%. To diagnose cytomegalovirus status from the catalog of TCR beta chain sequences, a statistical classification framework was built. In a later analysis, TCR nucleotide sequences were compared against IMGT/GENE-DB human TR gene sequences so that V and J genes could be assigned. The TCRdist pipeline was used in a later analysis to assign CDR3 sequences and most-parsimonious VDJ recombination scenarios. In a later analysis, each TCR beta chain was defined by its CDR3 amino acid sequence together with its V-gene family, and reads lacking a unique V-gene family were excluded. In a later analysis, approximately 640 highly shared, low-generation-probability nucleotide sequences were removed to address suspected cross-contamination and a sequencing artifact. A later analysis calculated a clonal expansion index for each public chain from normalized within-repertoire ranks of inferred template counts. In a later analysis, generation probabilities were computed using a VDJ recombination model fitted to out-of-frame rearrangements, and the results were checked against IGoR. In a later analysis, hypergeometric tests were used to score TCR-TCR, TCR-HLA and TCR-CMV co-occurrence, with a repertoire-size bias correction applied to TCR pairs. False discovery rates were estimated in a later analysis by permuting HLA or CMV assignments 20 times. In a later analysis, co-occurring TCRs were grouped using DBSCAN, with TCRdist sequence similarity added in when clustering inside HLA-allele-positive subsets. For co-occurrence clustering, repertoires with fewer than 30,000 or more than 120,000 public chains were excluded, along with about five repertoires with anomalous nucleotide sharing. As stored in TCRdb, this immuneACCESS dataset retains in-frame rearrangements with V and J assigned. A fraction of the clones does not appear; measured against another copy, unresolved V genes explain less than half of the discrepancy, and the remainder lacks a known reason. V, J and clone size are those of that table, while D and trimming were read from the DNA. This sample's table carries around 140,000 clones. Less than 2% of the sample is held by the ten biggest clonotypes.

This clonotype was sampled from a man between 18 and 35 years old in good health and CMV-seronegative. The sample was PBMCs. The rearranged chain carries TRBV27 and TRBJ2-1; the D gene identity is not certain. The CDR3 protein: CASSSLSSYNEQFF. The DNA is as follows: TGTGCCAGCAGTTCCCTGAGCTCCTACAATGAGCAGTTCTTC.